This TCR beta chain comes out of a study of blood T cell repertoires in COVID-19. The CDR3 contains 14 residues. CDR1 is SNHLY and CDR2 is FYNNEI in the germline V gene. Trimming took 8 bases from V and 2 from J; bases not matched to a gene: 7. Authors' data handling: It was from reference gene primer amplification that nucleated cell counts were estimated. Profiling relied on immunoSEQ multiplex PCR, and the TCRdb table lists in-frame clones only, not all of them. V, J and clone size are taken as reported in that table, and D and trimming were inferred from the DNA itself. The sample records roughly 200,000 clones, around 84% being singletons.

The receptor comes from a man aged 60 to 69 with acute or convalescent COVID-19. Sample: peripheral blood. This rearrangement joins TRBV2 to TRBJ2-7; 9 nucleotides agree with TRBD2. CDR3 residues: CASQSSGVTYEQYF. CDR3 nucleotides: TGTGCCAGCCAATCTAGCGGGGTGACCTACGAGCAGTACTTC.